The present T cell receptor beta chain was sequenced within a study of monozygotic twins with inflammatory bowel disease. Study-level results: The inverse Simpson measure of TCRbeta diversity was lower in IBD patients than in healthy co-twins. Among T cells, the various subtypes were not distinguishable.

Template switching incorporated UMIs with a 6-nucleotide sample barcode. TCRdb re-called the 5' RACE reads; every CDR3 protein appears as one record, without DNA. With 210,000 or so distinct CDR3 sequences in the sample, the ten largest clones hold approximately 7.7%. Each donor supplied 2 to 2.5 ml of blood. In the case of this clonotype: What it binds is not known.

The CDR3 is 12 residues long. Germline assignment: CDR1 SQVTM and CDR2 ANQGSEA. The genes are TRBV29-1 and TRBJ1-2; lacking DNA, the TRBD1 call made by TCRdb goes unchecked. The source material was blood. The origin of this receptor is a human donor with ulcerative colitis or Crohn's disease, or a healthy co-twin of an affected twin (not recorded which). CDR3 protein: CSVTPGEDGYTF.